The sequence of this TCR beta chain was determined in a study of T cell responses to AZD1222 COVID-19 vaccine. Study results and caveats: The donor group comprised mostly white British people and more females; the analysis possibly underestimated clonal diversity.

Assay: immunoSEQ multiplex PCR; the TCRdb copy retains only in-frame clones and omits some. The sample carries some 130,000 clones, around 90% recorded once. J was trimmed by 7 bases and V by 2 bases; bases with no gene match: 5. CDR1 is SGHTS and CDR2 is YDEGEE in the germline V gene. This CDR3 region has 14 residues. Comment on this clone: Its target is unknown.

Here the sequenced sample was peripheral blood, taken on day 0 of AZD1222 vaccination. The rearrangement links TRBV5-8 to TRBJ1-1; 10 nucleotides match TRBD1. The receptor was isolated from an adult in good health. The CDR3 region has the DNA TGTGCCAGCAGCTTTGAGACAGGGGGCAATGAAGCTTTCTTT. Amino acid sequence: CASSFETGGNEAFF.